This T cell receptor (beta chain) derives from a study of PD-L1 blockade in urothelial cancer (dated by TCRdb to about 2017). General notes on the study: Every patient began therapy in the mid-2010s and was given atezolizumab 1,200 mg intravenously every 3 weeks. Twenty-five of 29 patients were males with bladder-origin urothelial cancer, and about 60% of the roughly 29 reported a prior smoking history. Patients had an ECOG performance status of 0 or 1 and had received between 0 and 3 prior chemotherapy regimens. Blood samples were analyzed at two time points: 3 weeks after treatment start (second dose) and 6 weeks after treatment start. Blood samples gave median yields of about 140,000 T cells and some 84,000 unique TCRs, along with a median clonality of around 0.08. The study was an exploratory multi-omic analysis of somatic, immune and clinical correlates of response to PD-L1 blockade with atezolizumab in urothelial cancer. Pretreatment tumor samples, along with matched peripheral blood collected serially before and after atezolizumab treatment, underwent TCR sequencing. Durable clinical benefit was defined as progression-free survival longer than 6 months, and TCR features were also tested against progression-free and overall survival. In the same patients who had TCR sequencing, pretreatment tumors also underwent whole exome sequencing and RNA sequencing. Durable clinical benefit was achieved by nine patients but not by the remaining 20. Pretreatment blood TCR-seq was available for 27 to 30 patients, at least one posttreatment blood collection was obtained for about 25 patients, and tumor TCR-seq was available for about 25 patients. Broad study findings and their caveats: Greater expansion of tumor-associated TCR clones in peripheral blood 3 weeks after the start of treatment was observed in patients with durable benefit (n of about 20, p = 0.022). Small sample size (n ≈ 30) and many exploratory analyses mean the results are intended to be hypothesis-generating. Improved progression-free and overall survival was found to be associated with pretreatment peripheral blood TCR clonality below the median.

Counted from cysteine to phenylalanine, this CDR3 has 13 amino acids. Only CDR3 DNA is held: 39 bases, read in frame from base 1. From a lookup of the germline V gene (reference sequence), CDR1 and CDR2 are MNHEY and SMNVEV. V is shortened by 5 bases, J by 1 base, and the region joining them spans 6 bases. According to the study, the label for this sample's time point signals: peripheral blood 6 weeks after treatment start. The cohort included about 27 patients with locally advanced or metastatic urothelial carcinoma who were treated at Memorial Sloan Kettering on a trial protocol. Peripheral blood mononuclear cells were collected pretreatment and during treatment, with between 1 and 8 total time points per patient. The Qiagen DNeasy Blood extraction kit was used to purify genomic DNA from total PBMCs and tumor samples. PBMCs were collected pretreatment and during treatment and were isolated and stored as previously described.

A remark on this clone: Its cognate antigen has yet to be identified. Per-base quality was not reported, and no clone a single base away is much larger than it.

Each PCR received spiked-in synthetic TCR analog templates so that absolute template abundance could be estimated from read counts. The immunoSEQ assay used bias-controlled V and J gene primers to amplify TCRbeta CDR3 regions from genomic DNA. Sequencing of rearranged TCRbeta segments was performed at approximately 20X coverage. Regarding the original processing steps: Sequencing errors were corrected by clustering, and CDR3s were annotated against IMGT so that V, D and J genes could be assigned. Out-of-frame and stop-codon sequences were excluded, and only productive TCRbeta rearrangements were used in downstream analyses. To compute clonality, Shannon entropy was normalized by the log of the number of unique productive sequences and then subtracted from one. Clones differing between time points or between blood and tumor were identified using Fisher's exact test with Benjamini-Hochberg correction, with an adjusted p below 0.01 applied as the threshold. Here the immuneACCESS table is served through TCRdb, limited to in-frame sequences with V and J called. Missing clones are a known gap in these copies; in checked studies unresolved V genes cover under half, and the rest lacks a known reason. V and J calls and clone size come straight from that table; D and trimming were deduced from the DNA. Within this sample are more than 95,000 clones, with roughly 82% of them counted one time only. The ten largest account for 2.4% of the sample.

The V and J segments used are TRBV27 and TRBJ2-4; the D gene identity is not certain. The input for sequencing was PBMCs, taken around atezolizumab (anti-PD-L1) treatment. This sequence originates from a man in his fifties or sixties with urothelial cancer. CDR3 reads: CASSRAAKNIQYF. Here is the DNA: TGTGCCAGCAGTCGAGCCGCCAAAAACATTCAGTACTTC.